This TCR beta chain stems from a study of Ad26.COV2.S vaccination and SARS-CoV-2 variants. Findings and limits, study-wide: Reports say spike-specific CD8+ and CD4+ T cell responses covered substantial breadth after vaccination. It was vaccine recipients, not placebo recipients, who had the higher spike-specific TCR breadth. Vaccine and placebo recipients had comparable breadth of non-spike TCRs. Quantification of TCR breadth and depth may have yielded underestimates of total T cell responses.

Sequenced by immunoSEQ multiplex PCR; TCRdb stores in-frame clones only, minus some. Counted here are about 97,000 clones, around three quarters occurring once; the ten biggest clones make up around 16%. In regard to this clone: Its cognate antigen is unknown. Other DNA sequences in the same sample also yield this CDR3.

V was shortened by 7 bases and J by 0 bases, with 12 bases between the two germline ends. CDR3 length: 14 residues. CDR1 is MNHEY and CDR2 is SVGAGI in the germline V gene. The receptor comes from a human donor who had recovered from COVID-19. The gene calls are TRBV6-5 and TRBJ1-2; D call uncertain. Sample: peripheral blood, taken after recovery from COVID-19. CDR3 in amino acids: CASIPKAANYGYTF. Written as DNA, the CDR3 is TGTGCCAGCATCCCAAAAGCGGCTAACTATGGCTACACCTTC.